A selection of T cell receptor beta chains follows, all from one sample in a study of CD8+ T cells in alopecia areata. TCRdb keeps only in-frame clones here, not all; method: immunoSEQ multiplex PCR. The sample carries about 160,000 clones, roughly 65% recorded once. Source: CD4+ T cells sorted from blood, taken at week 4, from a patient treated with tofacitinib. These receptors were taken from a human donor with alopecia areata. Both conserved end residues are part of each CDR3. Fields, in order: clone size, D gene, J gene, V gene, CDR3 protein, CDR3 DNA. D genes are given only for firm matches. The size entry is marked missing in some rows and otherwise reads once, few, many or a size class.

size: few; D: .; J: TRBJ1-2; V: TRBV6-1; CDR3: CASSRGFYGYTF; DNA: TGTGCCAGCAGTCGAGGGTTTTATGGCTACACCTTC
size: .; D: .; J: TRBJ1-2; V: TRBV6-5; CDR3: CASSYDTVYGYTF; DNA: TGTGCCAGCAGTTACGACACCGTCTATGGCTACACCTTC
size: few; D: .; J: TRBJ1-1; V: TRBV19; CDR3: CASSTRFPDPNTEAFF; DNA: TGTGCCAGTAGTACCCGCTTTCCGGACCCGAACACTGAAGCTTTCTTT
size: .; D: TRBD2; J: TRBJ2-6; V: TRBV4-3; CDR3: CASSQVAGTTHSGANVLTF; DNA: TGCGCCAGCAGCCAAGTGGCGGGGACTACCCACTCTGGGGCCAACGTCCTGACTTTC
size: .; D: .; J: TRBJ2-3; V: TRBV18; CDR3: CASSLISGTQYF; DNA: TGTGCCAGCTCACTTATCTCCGGTACGCAGTATTTT
size: few; D: TRBD1; J: TRBJ2-7; V: TRBV5-1; CDR3: CASSLQGTALGYEQYF; DNA: TGCGCCAGCAGCTTACAGGGGACCGCGCTCGGCTACGAGCAGTACTTC
size: .; D: .; J: TRBJ1-1; V: TRBV11-2; CDR3: CASTGLASGLNTEAFF; DNA: TGTGCCAGCACCGGTTTGGCCTCAGGGCTGAACACTGAAGCTTTCTTT
size: .; D: TRBD1; J: TRBJ2-5; V: TRBV6-5; CDR3: CASRGDSKETQYF; DNA: TGTGCCAGCAGGGGGGACAGTAAGGAGACCCAGTACTTC
size: .; D: .; J: TRBJ1-4; V: TRBV5-6; CDR3: CASSLGLTNEKLFF; DNA: TGTGCCAGCAGCTTGGGGCTCACTAATGAAAAACTGTTTTTT
size: .; D: TRBD1; J: TRBJ2-3; V: TRBV29-1; CDR3: CSVAGQGRSTDTQYF; DNA: TGCAGCGTTGCGGGACAGGGCAGAAGCACAGATACGCAGTATTTT
size: .; D: .; J: TRBJ2-2; V: TRBV19; CDR3: CASSTLRGRTGELFF; DNA: TGTGCCAGTAGTACCCTCAGGGGGAGGACCGGGGAGCTGTTTTTT
size: once; D: .; J: TRBJ2-3; V: TRBV6-5; CDR3: CASGARGPPDTQYF; DNA: TGTGCCAGCGGAGCGAGGGGCCCCCCAGATACGCAGTATTTT